One T cell receptor beta chain is described in this entry. This sample is part of a study of cytomegalovirus exposure and HLA in healthy donors. It was with 60 Vbeta and 13 Jbeta primers that the PCR ran. The protocol was immunoSEQ multiplex PCR, while the TCRdb copy is restricted to in-frame clones and leaves out a portion. Here the sample spans over 120,000 clones, 80% being singletons. This CDR3 has 13 residues. Germline values: CDR1 SGHTS, CDR2 YDEGEE. Trimming at V came to 3 bases and at J to 7 bases, leaving 5 bases not matched to a gene. V is TRBV5-8 and J is TRBJ2-7, with TRBD1 matching 9 bases. The sequence came from a man aged 45-65 years in good health and CMV-seronegative. The sample comprised PBMCs. In nucleotides, the CDR3 is TGTGCCAGCAGCTCGGGACAGGGAGGGGAGCAGTACTTC. Protein product: CASSSGQGGEQYF.